The present T cell receptor (beta chain) was sequenced within a study of monozygotic twins with inflammatory bowel disease. General study findings and limits: Differences in immunosuppressive treatment may have been a source of added variability in patient repertoires. TCRbeta diversity (inverse Simpson) was lower in IBD patients than in healthy co-twins.

Total RNA from whole blood was isolated with no T cell sorting. UMIs that had a 6-nucleotide sample barcode were put in using template switching. Reanalyzing the 5' RACE reads, TCRdb keeps one entry per CDR3 protein, without DNA. The sample includes some 100,000 distinct CDR3 sequences. Turning to this clonotype: Its cognate antigen is unknown.

The CDR3 contains 14 residues. CDR1 is KGHDR, CDR2 SFDVKD, per germline. Sequenced input: blood. This sequence joins TRBV24-1 and TRBJ2-3; no DNA is available, so the TRBD1 call from TCRdb remains unchecked. The receptor's source is a human donor with ulcerative colitis or Crohn's disease, or a healthy co-twin of an affected twin (not recorded which). This CDR3 is CATSDPRGTDTQYF.